The source of this TCR beta chain is a study of STAT5B mutations in CD4+ large granular lymphocyte leukemia. Findings and limits, study-wide: TRBV06-family usage was enriched in top patient clones (8/27) versus controls (2/35). No patients shared main leukemic clonotypes, though less than 30% appeared at low frequency elsewhere.

Note on this clone: Its antigen remains unidentified.

This CDR3 contains 16 residues. V shed 6 bases and J 3 bases; nucleotides not matched to a gene: 12. CDR1 and CDR2 from the germline V gene are MDHEN and SYDVKM. The assay was run at survey level. In the original processing: A productive frequency of 2.59 x 10-5 was the lowest detectable. Using immunoSEQ multiplex PCR, the repertoire was profiled, and TCRdb retains in-frame clones only, with some absent. V, J and clone size reflect that table, while D and trimming were determined from the DNA. The profile shows about 20,000 clones, more than 75% of them singletons. Sequencing input: CD4+ T cells from blood buffy coats. The chain couples TRBV28 to TRBJ2-7; TRBD2 matches 9 bases. This clonotype originated in a human donor in good health. The chain's CDR3 is CASSLPGSGSIYEQYF. CDR3 in DNA: TGTGCCAGCAGCCTCCCGGGTAGCGGGAGTATCTACGAGCAGTACTTC.